This T cell receptor (beta chain) comes out of a study of cytomegalovirus exposure and HLA in healthy donors. This CDR3 has 15 residues. V lost 1 base and J 2 bases, leaving 10 bases between the germline ends. Germline V gene sequence: CDR1 SGHVS, CDR2 FQNEAQ. On this clone: Its antigen is undetermined.

Study findings and constraints: In a later analysis, CMV-associated beta chains were mostly HLA-associated, it appeared. As a later analysis revealed, the rate of TCR association differed by HLA locus, with DRB1 most and HLA-C fewest.

PCR amplification relied on 60 Vbeta primers (plus 13 Jbeta primers). In the authors' workflow: Around 12 million of roughly 81 million unique TCR beta chains were shared, per a later count. Clones were read by immunoSEQ multiplex PCR, and TCRdb kept only the in-frame ones, dropping some. V, J and clone size reflect that table, while D and trimming were determined from the DNA. The table lists about 150,000 clones, approximately 80% of them singletons. The clonotype originates from a young man in good health and CMV-seropositive. The chain links TRBV7-8 to TRBJ2-3, with D possibly matching TRBD1 (5 bases). The sample consisted of PBMCs. The CDR3 here is CASSLEGVNTDTQYF. The CDR3 DNA follows: TGTGCCAGCAGCTTAGAAGGGGTTAACACAGATACGCAGTATTTT. The variable domain in full, with the rest retrieved from reference TRBV7-8 and TRBJ2-3, is GAGVSQSPRYKVAKRGQDVALRCDPISGHVSLFWYQQALGQGPEFLTYFQNEAQLDKSGLPSDRFFAERPEGSVSTLKIQRTQQEDSAVYLCASSLEGVNTDTQYFGPGTRLTVL.